These T cell receptor beta chains were read from a single sample in a study of shared clonotypes between healthy human individuals. Sequenced by immunoSEQ multiplex PCR; TCRdb stores in-frame clones only, minus some. Of around 330,000 clones listed, 74% are singletons. Material: memory CD4+ T cells sorted from blood. The receptors were gathered from a man aged 25-45 years in good health. Each CDR3 is given with its conserved first and last residue. Fields, in order: J gene, clone size, V gene, D gene, CDR3 protein, CDR3 DNA. D genes are given only for firm matches. The size field is filled for only some rows; it gives once, few, many or a size class.

TRBJ1-6	.	TRBV7-8	TRBD1	CASSLGQGRYSPLHF	TGTGCCAGCAGCTTGGGACAGGGCCGGTATTCACCCCTCCACTTT
TRBJ1-2	.	TRBV10-1	.	CASSDGRDYGYTF	TGCGCCAGCAGTGACGGCAGGGATTATGGCTACACCTTC
TRBJ2-7	.	TRBV2	.	CASSYRASPGEQYF	TGTGCCAGCAGTTATAGGGCCTCGCCTGGGGAGCAGTACTTC
TRBJ2-3	.	TRBV5-1	.	CASSLSHGTDTQYF	TGCGCCAGCAGCTTGTCCCATGGCACAGATACGCAGTATTTT
TRBJ2-1	.	TRBV2	.	CASRDSIPTWKQFF	TGTGCCAGCAGGGACTCTATCCCGACTTGGAAGCAGTTCTTC
TRBJ2-7	.	TRBV5-1	.	CASSPAEQIPFEQYF	TGCGCCAGCAGCCCTGCCGAACAGATCCCTTTCGAGCAGTACTTC
TRBJ2-1	.	TRBV27	.	CASRFSLSIGDYNEQFF	TGTGCCAGCAGATTTTCTCTCAGTATAGGGGACTACAATGAGCAGTTCTTC
TRBJ2-1	.	TRBV5-1	TRBD2	CASSSEAGSYNEQFF	TGCGCCAGCAGCTCGGAAGCGGGATCCTACAATGAGCAGTTCTTC
TRBJ1-6	.	TRBV10-2	.	CASRGLGYNSPLHF	TGCGCCAGCAGGGGGCTAGGGTATAATTCACCCCTCCACTTT
TRBJ2-7	few	TRBV7-6	.	CASSLAAGTLSYEQYF	TGTGCCAGCAGCTTAGCGGCAGGGACCCTCTCCTACGAGCAGTACTTC
TRBJ1-2	.	TRBV29-1	.	CSVANRVNYGYTF	TGCAGCGTTGCTAACAGGGTAAACTATGGCTACACCTTC
TRBJ1-3	.	TRBV5-1	TRBD1	CASSSPDRGDTIYF	TGCGCCAGCAGCTCGCCGGACAGGGGAGACACCATATATTTT
TRBJ2-7	.	TRBV13	.	CASSLGLRYEQYF	TGTGCCAGCAGCTTAGGCCTGAGGTACGAGCAGTACTTC
TRBJ2-3	.	TRBV11-2	.	CASSLTGETDTQYF	TGTGCCAGCAGCTTGACGGGAGAGACTGATACGCAGTATTTT
TRBJ1-3	.	TRBV18	.	CASRVDLSSGNTIYF	TGTGCCAGCCGCGTCGACCTGAGCTCTGGAAACACCATATATTTT
TRBJ2-3	.	TRBV15	.	CATSPPSALDTQYF	TGTGCCACCAGCCCACCGAGTGCGTTGGATACGCAGTATTTT
TRBJ2-1	.	TRBV11-2	.	CASILEGGPEQFF	TGTGCCAGCATTCTCGAGGGGGGCCCAGAGCAGTTCTTC
TRBJ2-7	.	TRBV20-1	.	CSEGSSYEQYF	TGCAGTGAGGGTTCTTCCTACGAGCAGTACTTC
TRBJ2-7	.	TRBV10-1	.	CASSAAGASYEQYF	TGCGCCAGCAGTGCTGCGGGTGCTTCCTACGAGCAGTACTTC
TRBJ1-1	few	TRBV6-1	.	CASRQALSVFEAFF	TGTGCCAGCAGGCAGGCTTTGAGTGTATTTGAAGCTTTCTTT
TRBJ2-1	few	TRBV5-1	TRBD1	CASSLGGTEINEQFF	TGCGCCAGCAGCTTGGGAGGGACAGAGATAAATGAGCAGTTCTTC
TRBJ2-2	.	TRBV11-2	TRBD2	CASMRSGRAGRTGELFF	TGTGCCAGCATGAGGAGCGGGAGGGCCGGGAGAACCGGGGAGCTGTTTTTT
TRBJ2-1	.	TRBV19	TRBD2	CASTSYGTKLNEQFF	TGTGCCAGTACTAGCTACGGGACTAAGCTTAATGAGCAGTTCTTC
TRBJ2-1	once	TRBV2	.	CASSASEQFF	TGTGCCAGCAGTGCAAGTGAGCAGTTCTTC
TRBJ2-3	many	TRBV25-1	TRBD2	CASSEGRDQYF	TGTGCCAGCAGCGAAGGGAGGGATCAATATTTT
TRBJ1-2	.	TRBV11-2	.	CASSPDRNNYGYTF	TGTGCCAGCAGTCCGGACCGAAATAACTATGGCTACACCTTC
TRBJ2-7	.	TRBV4-2	.	CASSQDIQGIVEQYF	TGTGCCAGCAGCCAAGATATACAGGGAATCGTCGAGCAGTACTTC
TRBJ1-6	.	TRBV29-1	.	CSVEGHGNSPLHF	TGCAGCGTTGAGGGACACGGTAATTCACCCCTCCACTTT
TRBJ1-2	many	TRBV7-2	.	CASSLVDRGDYGYTF	TGTGCCAGCAGCTTAGTCGATCGGGGGGACTATGGCTACACCTTC